What follows describes a single T cell receptor (beta chain). Enrollees, roughly 18 to 89 years old, lived in around 23 US areas. Cohort placement rested on clinical history that participants reported themselves. This sample is part of a study of blood T cell repertoires in COVID-19. Under the authors' procedure: Nucleated cell number was recorded as an estimate derived from reference gene primer amplification. TCRdb's table, derived via immunoSEQ multiplex PCR, lists solely in-frame clones and lacks some. V and J calls and clone size are given by that table; D and trimming were obtained from the DNA. The repertoire has almost 400,000 clones, approximately 88% of them found once; the top ten carry over 0.9%. There are 12 residues in the CDR3. V gave up 4 bases and J gave up 7 bases, with 8 bases separating them. Germline CDR1 MDHEN, CDR2 SYDVKM.

The rearrangement uses TRBV28 and TRBJ1-5; D is undetermined. This sequence originates from a woman aged 25 to 45 with acute COVID-19. The sequenced material came from PBMCs or T cells enriched from blood (not recorded which). The chain's CDR3 is CASSSHGQPQHF. CDR3 bases: TGTGCCAGCAGTTCACATGGCCAGCCCCAGCATTTT.